Listed below are T cell receptor beta chains from one sample, sequenced in a study of blood T cell repertoires in COVID-19. Measured with immunoSEQ multiplex PCR; TCRdb has only the in-frame clones, and not every one. This table holds 90,000 to 150,000 clones, about four fifths found once. Specimen: peripheral blood. The receptors come from a woman aged 80 or over with acute or convalescent COVID-19. Both conserved end residues are part of each CDR3. The D gene is left open where the match is weak. Clone size is shown for a subset of rows, as once, few, many or a class of expanded clone.

j_call | clone_size | v_call | d_call | cdr3_aa | cdr3_nt
TRBJ2-7 | - | TRBV29-1 | TRBD1 | CSVEEAGGEQYF | TGCAGCGTTGAAGAAGCAGGGGGCGAGCAGTACTTC
TRBJ1-2 | once | TRBV30 | - | CAWSPGVYGYTF | TGTGCCTGGAGTCCAGGGGTCTATGGCTACACCTTC
TRBJ2-2 | - | TRBV19 | - | CASSIYRDTGELFF | TGTGCCAGTAGTATTTACAGGGACACCGGGGAGCTGTTTTTT
TRBJ1-1 | - | TRBV4-1 | - | CASSQDRLNTEAFF | TGCGCCAGCAGCCAAGACAGGTTGAACACTGAAGCTTTCTTT
TRBJ1-6 | - | TRBV19 | TRBD1 | CASAGTENSPLHF | TGTGCCAGCGCAGGGACAGAAAATTCACCCCTCCACTTT
TRBJ1-5 | - | TRBV19 | - | CASSTGHQPQHF | TGTGCCAGTTCCACAGGGCATCAGCCCCAGCATTTT
TRBJ2-1 | - | TRBV28 | TRBD2 | CASYRTSGSLRYNEQFF | TGTGCCAGCTATAGGACTAGCGGTTCCTTAAGGTACAATGAGCAGTTCTTC
TRBJ1-6 | - | TRBV3-1/TRBV3-2 | - | CASSQQNNSPLHF | TGTGCCAGCAGCCAACAGAATAATTCACCCCTCCACTTT
TRBJ2-5 | - | TRBV5-4 | TRBD2 | CASSPGTSGGPQETQYF | TGTGCCAGCAGCCCAGGGACTAGCGGGGGCCCGCAAGAGACCCAGTACTTC
TRBJ1-2 | - | TRBV6-2/TRBV6-3 | - | CASSSMTRELYTF | TGTGCCAGCAGTTCCATGACACGGGAGTTGTACACCTTC
TRBJ2-3 | - | TRBV9 | TRBD1 | CASSSVGQRTDTQYF | TGTGCCAGCAGCTCAGTGGGACAGCGCACAGATACGCAGTATTTT
TRBJ2-7 | few | TRBV2 | TRBD1 | CASSLTSQGAGSYEQYF | TGTGCCAGCAGTCTCACCTCACAGGGGGCCGGCTCCTACGAGCAGTACTTC
TRBJ1-6 | few | TRBV13 | - | CASSLHQGSPLHF | TGTGCCAGCAGCTTACATCAGGGTTCACCCCTCCACTTT
TRBJ1-5 | - | TRBV28 | - | CATGGAGNQPQHF | TGTGCCACGGGGGGGGCTGGCAATCAGCCCCAGCATTTT
TRBJ2-1 | - | TRBV15 | - | CATSYDPRDEQFF | TGTGCCACCAGCTATGACCCTCGGGATGAGCAGTTCTTC
TRBJ2-1 | - | TRBV7-2 | - | CASSLQGYEQFF | TGTGCCAGCAGCTTACAGGGCTATGAGCAGTTCTTC
TRBJ2-7 | - | TRBV7-6 | TRBD1 | CASSPRPGQGIYEQYF | TGTGCCAGCAGCCCAAGACCGGGACAGGGCATCTACGAGCAGTACTTC
TRBJ1-4 | - | TRBV28 | TRBD1 | CASSTGQTNEKLFF | TGTGCCAGCAGCACGGGACAGACAAATGAAAAACTGTTTTTT
TRBJ2-7 | few | TRBV4-3 | - | CASSQDRVREQYF | TGCGCCAGCAGCCAAGACAGGGTCCGCGAGCAGTACTTC
TRBJ1-2 | few | TRBV25-1 | TRBD1 | CASSESTGGVYGYTF | TGTGCCAGCAGTGAATCGACAGGGGGCGTCTATGGCTACACCTTC
TRBJ2-7 | - | TRBV27 | - | CASRLRGSYEQYF | TGTGCCAGCAGGCTTCGGGGCTCCTACGAGCAGTACTTC
TRBJ2-7 | - | TRBV2 | - | CASSEGTVPYEQYF | TGTGCCAGCAGTGAAGGGACAGTTCCCTACGAGCAGTACTTC
TRBJ2-4 | - | TRBV7-2 | - | CASSLGSTVRNIQYF | TGTGCCAGCAGCTTAGGATCGACAGTCCGAAACATTCAGTACTTC
TRBJ2-3 | - | TRBV18 | - | CASSPTRSVQTDTQYF | TGTGCCAGCTCACCAACGAGGAGTGTTCAGACAGATACGCAGTATTTT
TRBJ2-1 | - | TRBV6-5 | TRBD1 | CASSSGTGENEQFF | TGTGCCAGCAGTTCCGGGACAGGTGAAAATGAGCAGTTCTTC
TRBJ1-4 | - | TRBV7-2 | - | CASSLRRGEKLFF | TGTGCCAGCAGCCTGAGACGCGGCGAAAAACTGTTTTTT
TRBJ1-3 | few | TRBV7-9 | - | CASSLAGTIGNTIYF | TGTGCCAGCAGCTTAGCCGGGACAATCGGAAACACCATATATTTT
TRBJ2-5 | - | TRBV6-1 | TRBD2 | CASSEGLEETQYF | TGTGCCAGCAGTGAGGGACTAGAAGAGACCCAGTACTTC
TRBJ2-1 | few | TRBV11-2 | - | CASSLDRGSSEQFF | TGTGCCAGCAGCTTAGATCGGGGATCCAGTGAGCAGTTCTTC
TRBJ2-2 | - | TRBV18 | TRBD1 | CASSPQGQGARELFF | TGTGCCAGCTCACCACAGGGACAGGGGGCGCGGGAGCTGTTTTTT
TRBJ1-2 | - | TRBV4-3 | TRBD1 | CASSRGQGIGVYGYTF | TGCGCCAGCAGCCGCGGACAGGGGATAGGGGTCTATGGCTACACCTTC
TRBJ2-7 | - | TRBV6-6 | - | CASRTGTGSYEQYF | TGTGCCAGCAGGACCGGGACTGGATCCTACGAGCAGTACTTC
TRBJ1-2 | - | TRBV7-9 | TRBD1 | CASSLVTGGDGYTF | TGTGCCAGCAGCTTAGTGACAGGGGGGGATGGCTACACCTTC
TRBJ2-6 | - | TRBV11-1 | - | CASSLASPGANVLTF | TGTGCCAGCAGCTTGGCCTCCCCCGGGGCCAACGTCCTGACTTTC
TRBJ2-4 | - | TRBV27 | - | CASSPAINRVQYF | TGTGCCAGCAGTCCAGCGATTAACAGGGTTCAGTACTTC
TRBJ1-5 | - | TRBV28 | - | CASISGYNQPQHF | TGTGCCAGCATTTCAGGTTACAATCAGCCCCAGCATTTT
TRBJ2-1 | - | TRBV20-1 | - | CSASEFRGYRYNEQFF | TGCAGTGCTAGTGAATTCCGGGGGTATAGATACAATGAGCAGTTCTTC
TRBJ1-2 | few | TRBV11-2 | - | CASSLGGGGYTF | TGTGCCAGCAGCTTAGGAGGGGGTGGCTACACCTTC
TRBJ2-5 | - | TRBV18 | TRBD1 | CASSRGQGLETQYF | TGTGCCAGCTCACGAGGACAGGGTCTTGAGACCCAGTACTTC
TRBJ2-1 | once | TRBV12-3/TRBV12-4 | - | CASSLVRGSEQFF | TGTGCCAGCAGTTTAGTCAGGGGCAGTGAGCAGTTCTTC
TRBJ1-1 | - | TRBV19 | TRBD1 | CASSSRGTGRNTEAFF | TGTGCCAGTAGTAGCAGGGGGACAGGGAGGAACACTGAAGCTTTCTTT
TRBJ2-2 | - | TRBV7-2 | TRBD2 | CASRLTSGPTGELFF | TGTGCCAGCAGGCTGACTAGCGGGCCCACCGGGGAGCTGTTTTTT
TRBJ2-1 | - | TRBV29-1 | TRBD2 | CSVSLAGGQNEQFF | TGCAGCGTTAGTCTAGCGGGAGGGCAGAATGAGCAGTTCTTC
TRBJ1-2 | - | TRBV18 | - | CASSPLVSGNGYTF | TGTGCCAGCTCACCACTCGTCTCAGGGAATGGCTACACCTTC
TRBJ2-4 | few | TRBV19 | - | CASSIVGKGAKNIQYF | TGTGCCAGTAGTATAGTTGGAAAGGGGGCCAAAAACATTCAGTACTTC
TRBJ1-5 | - | TRBV19 | TRBD1 | CASRDRANQPQHF | TGTGCCAGTAGGGACAGGGCGAATCAGCCCCAGCATTTT
TRBJ1-1 | - | TRBV7-8 | - | CASSWGGSDTEAFF | TGTGCCAGCAGCTGGGGGGGGTCGGACACTGAAGCTTTCTTT
TRBJ2-5 | - | TRBV2 | TRBD2 | CASVSGGGRETQYF | TGTGCCAGCGTTAGCGGGGGGGGAAGGGAGACCCAGTACTTC
TRBJ2-4 | - | TRBV15 | - | CATSRGGGQDAGNIQYF | TGTGCCACCAGCAGAGGGGGGGGACAGGACGCCGGAAACATTCAGTACTTC
TRBJ2-5 | - | TRBV7-7 | TRBD2 | CASSLGAGYQETQYF | TGTGCCAGCAGCTTAGGAGCGGGGTACCAAGAGACCCAGTACTTC
TRBJ1-6 | - | TRBV2 | - | CASSFRGSYNSPLHF | TGTGCCAGCAGCTTCCGGGGGAGTTATAATTCACCCCTCCACTTT
TRBJ1-4 | - | TRBV2 | - | CASKLQVNEKLFF | TGTGCCAGCAAGCTGCAGGTTAATGAAAAACTGTTTTTT
TRBJ1-5 | - | TRBV28 | TRBD1 | CASRVLQGGNQPQHF | TGTGCCAGCAGAGTACTACAGGGGGGCAATCAGCCCCAGCATTTT
TRBJ1-1 | - | TRBV4-1 | - | CASSQSGQRGPMNTEAFF | TGCGCCAGCAGCCAATCCGGCCAAAGGGGCCCGATGAACACTGAAGCTTTCTTT
TRBJ2-7 | - | TRBV19 | TRBD1 | CASSTQGQSYEQYF | TGTGCCAGTAGTACCCAGGGACAGTCCTACGAGCAGTACTTC
TRBJ1-5 | - | TRBV21-1 | - | CASPGEGGANQPQHF | TGTGCCAGCCCAGGGGAGGGGGGGGCCAATCAGCCCCAGCATTTT
TRBJ1-4 | - | TRBV5-4 | TRBD1 | CASSGTGTGREKLFF | TGTGCCAGCAGCGGGACCGGGACAGGGAGAGAAAAACTGTTTTTT